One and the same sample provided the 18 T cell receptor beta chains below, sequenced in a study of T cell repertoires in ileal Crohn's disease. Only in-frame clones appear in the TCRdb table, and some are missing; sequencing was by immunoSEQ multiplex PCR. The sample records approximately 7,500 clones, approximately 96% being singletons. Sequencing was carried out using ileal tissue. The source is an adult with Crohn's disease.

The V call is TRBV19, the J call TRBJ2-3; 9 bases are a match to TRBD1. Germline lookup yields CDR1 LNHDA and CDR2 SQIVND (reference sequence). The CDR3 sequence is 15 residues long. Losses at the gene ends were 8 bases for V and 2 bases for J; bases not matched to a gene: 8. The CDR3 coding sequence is TGTGCCAGTGGCCCCGGGACAGGGTTCACAGATACGCAGTATTTT. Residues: CASGPGTGFTDTQYF.

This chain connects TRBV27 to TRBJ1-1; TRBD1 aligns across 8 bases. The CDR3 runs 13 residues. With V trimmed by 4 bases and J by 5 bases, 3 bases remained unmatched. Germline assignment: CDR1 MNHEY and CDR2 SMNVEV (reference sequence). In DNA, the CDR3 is TGTGCCAGCAGTTCAACAGGGGGTACTGAAGCTTTCTTT. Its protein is CASSSTGGTEAFF.

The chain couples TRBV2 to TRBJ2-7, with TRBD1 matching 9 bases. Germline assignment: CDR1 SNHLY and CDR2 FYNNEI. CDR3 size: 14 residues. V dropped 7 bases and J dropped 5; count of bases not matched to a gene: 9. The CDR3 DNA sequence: TGTGCCAGCATTCGGGAACAGGGGGCAAACGAGCAGTACTTC. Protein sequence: CASIREQGANEQYF.

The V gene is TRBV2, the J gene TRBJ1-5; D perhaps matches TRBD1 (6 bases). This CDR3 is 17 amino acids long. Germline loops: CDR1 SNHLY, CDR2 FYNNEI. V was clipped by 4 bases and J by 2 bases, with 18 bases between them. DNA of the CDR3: TGTGCCAGCAGTGGCCCACAGGGTAATTATCGCAATCAGCCCCAGCATTTT. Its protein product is CASSGPQGNYRNQPQHF.

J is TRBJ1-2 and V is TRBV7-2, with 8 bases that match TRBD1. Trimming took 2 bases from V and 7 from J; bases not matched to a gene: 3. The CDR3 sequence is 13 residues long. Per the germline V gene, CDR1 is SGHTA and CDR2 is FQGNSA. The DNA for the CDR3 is TGTGCCAGCAGCTTATGGGGGACAGGTGGCTACACCTTC. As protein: CASSLWGTGGYTF. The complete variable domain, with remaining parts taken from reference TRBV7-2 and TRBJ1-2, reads GAGVSQSPSNKVTEKGKDVELRCDPISGHTALYWYRQSLGQGLEFLIYFQGNSAPDKSGLPSDRFSAERTGGSVSTLTIQRTQQEDSAVYLCASSLWGTGGYTFGSGTRLTVV.

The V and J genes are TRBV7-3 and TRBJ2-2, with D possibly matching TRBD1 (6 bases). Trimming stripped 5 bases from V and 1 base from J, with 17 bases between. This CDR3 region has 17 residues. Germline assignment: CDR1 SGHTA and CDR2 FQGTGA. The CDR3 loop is CASSRLGAGLNTGELFF. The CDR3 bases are TGTGCCAGCAGCCGCTTGGGGGCGGGCCTGAACACCGGGGAGCTGTTTTTT.

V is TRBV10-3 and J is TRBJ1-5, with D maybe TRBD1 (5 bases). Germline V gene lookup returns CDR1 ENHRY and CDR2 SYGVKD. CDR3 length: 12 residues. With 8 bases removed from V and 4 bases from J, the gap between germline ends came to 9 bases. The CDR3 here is CAIGGTNQPQHF. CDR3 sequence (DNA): TGTGCCATCGGGGGGACGAATCAGCCCCAGCATTTT.

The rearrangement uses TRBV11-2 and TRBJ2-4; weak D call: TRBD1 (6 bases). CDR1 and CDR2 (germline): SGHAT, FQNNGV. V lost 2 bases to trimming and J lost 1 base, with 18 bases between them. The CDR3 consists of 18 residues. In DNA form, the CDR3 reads TGTGCCAGCAGCTTATCCCGTCAGGGGTTGGGGGCCAAAAACATTCAGTACTTC. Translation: CASSLSRQGLGAKNIQYF.

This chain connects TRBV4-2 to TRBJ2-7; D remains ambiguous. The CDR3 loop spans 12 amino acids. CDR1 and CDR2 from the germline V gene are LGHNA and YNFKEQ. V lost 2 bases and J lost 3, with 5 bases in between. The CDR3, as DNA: TGTGCCAGCAGCCAAACTGACTACGAGCAGTACTTC. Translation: CASSQTDYEQYF.

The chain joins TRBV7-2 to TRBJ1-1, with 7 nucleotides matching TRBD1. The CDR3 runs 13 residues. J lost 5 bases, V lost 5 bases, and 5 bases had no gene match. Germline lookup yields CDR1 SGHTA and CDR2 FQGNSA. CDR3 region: CASSTYRGTEAFF. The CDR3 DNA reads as TGTGCCAGCAGCACCTACAGGGGTACTGAAGCTTTCTTT.

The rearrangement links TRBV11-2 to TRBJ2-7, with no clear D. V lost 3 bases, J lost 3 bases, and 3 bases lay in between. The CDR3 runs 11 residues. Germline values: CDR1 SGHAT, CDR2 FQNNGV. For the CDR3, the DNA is TGTGCCAGCAGCTTTCACTACGAGCAGTACTTC. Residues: CASSFHYEQYF. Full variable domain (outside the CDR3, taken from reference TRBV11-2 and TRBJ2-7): EAGVAQSPRYKIIEKRQSVAFWCNPISGHATLYWYQQILGQGPKLLIQFQNNGVVDDSQLPKDRFSAERLKGVDSTLKIQPAKLEDSAVYLCASSFHYEQYFGPGTRLTVT.

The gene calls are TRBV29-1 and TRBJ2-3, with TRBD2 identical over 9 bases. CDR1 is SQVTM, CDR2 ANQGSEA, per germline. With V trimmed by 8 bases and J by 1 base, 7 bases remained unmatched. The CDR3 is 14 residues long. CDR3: CSLKLAGRTDTQYF. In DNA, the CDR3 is TGCAGCCTTAAACTAGCGGGCCGCACAGATACGCAGTATTTT.

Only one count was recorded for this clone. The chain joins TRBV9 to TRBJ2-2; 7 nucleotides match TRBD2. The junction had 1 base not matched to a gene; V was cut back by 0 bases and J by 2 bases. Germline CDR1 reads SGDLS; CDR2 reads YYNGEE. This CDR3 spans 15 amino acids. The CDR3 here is CASSVEGLNTGELFF. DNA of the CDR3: TGTGCCAGCAGCGTAGAGGGACTAAACACCGGGGAGCTGTTTTTT.

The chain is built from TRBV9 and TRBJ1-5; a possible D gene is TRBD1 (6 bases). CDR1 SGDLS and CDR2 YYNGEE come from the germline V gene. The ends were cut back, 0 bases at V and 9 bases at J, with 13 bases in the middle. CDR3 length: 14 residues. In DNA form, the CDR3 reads TGTGCCAGCAGCGTAGCTACGGGGGGGGCGCCCCAGCATTTT. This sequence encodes CASSVATGGAPQHF.

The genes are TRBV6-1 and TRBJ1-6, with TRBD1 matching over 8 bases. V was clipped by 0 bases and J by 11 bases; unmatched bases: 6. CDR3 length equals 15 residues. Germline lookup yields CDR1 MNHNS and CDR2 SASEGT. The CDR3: CASSEARQGYAPLHF. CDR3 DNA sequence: TGTGCCAGCAGTGAAGCCAGACAGGGGTACGCACCCCTCCACTTT.

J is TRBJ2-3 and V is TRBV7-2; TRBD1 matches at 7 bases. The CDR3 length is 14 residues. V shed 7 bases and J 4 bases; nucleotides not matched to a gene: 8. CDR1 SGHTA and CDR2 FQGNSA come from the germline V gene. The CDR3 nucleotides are TGTGCCAGCAAACAGGGGATTAGCTCAGATACGCAGTATTTT. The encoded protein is CASKQGISSDTQYF.

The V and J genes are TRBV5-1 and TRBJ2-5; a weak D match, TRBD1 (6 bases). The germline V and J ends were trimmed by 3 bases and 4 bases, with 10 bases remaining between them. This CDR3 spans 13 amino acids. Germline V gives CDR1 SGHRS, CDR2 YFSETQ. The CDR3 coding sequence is TGCGCCAGCAGCTCAGGGGTCGGAGAGACCCAGTACTTC. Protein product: CASSSGVGETQYF.

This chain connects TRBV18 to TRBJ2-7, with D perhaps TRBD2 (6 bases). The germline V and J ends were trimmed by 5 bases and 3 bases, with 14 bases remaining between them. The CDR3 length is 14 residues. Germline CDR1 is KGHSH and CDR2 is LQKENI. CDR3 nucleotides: TGTGCCAGCTCAGGAGGGGTACAGAGCTACGAGCAGTACTTC. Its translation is CASSGGVQSYEQYF. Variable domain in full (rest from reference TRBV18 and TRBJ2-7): NAGVMQNPRHLVRRRGQEARLRCSPMKGHSHVYWYRQLPEEGLKFMVYLQKENIIDESGMPKERFSAEFPKEGPSILRIQQVVRGDSAAYFCASSGGVQSYEQYFGPGTRLTVT.